Listed here are 21 T cell receptor beta chains from one sample, sequenced in a study of beta chain features in type 1 diabetes. Study observations and caveats: Type 1 diabetes patients had moderately but significantly shorter TCRB CDR3s in all four CD4+ subsets.

Which antigens these TCRs recognize remains unknown. Reverse transcription of all isolated RNA meant that expressed TCRB transcripts were sequenced. Clones were read by immunoSEQ multiplex PCR, and TCRdb kept only the in-frame ones, dropping some. This table has hundreds of thousands of clones, around 15% appearing once. The specimen sequenced was naive CD4+ T cells from blood. The receptors stem from a man aged 18 to 30 with type 1 diabetes.

The chain recombines TRBV28 with TRBJ1-1; the D is unclear. V lost 7 bases and J lost 0, with 9 bases in between. The CDR3 has 13 residues. The germline V gene encodes CDR1 MDHEN and CDR2 SYDVKM. CDR3 region: CASTSSVNTEAFF. As DNA, the CDR3 is TGTGCCAGCACCAGTTCGGTGAACACTGAAGCTTTCTTT.

The rearrangement uses TRBV6-1 and TRBJ2-7, with D tentatively TRBD1 (6 bases). CDR1 and CDR2 (germline): MNHNS, SASEGT. The CDR3 is 14 residues long. Trimming shortened V by 6 bases and J by 4 bases, and 16 bases separated the two germline ends. The CDR3 protein is CASSPDSGPYEQYF. In nucleotides, the CDR3 is TGTGCCAGCAGCCCGGACAGTGGACCTTACGAGCAGTACTTC.

This clone occurred a few times. V gene TRBV2 combines with J gene TRBJ1-1; D remains ambiguous. Trimming stripped 1 base from V and 6 bases from J, with 6 bases between. The germline V gene has CDR1 SNHLY and CDR2 FYNNEI. The length of the CDR3 is 12 residues. The CDR3 DNA sequence: TGTGCCAGCAGTGAAGGGCCGGCTGAAGCTTTCTTT. Amino acid sequence: CASSEGPAEAFF. The full variable domain, completed using reference TRBV2 and TRBJ1-1, is EPEVTQTPSHQVTQMGQEVILRCVPISNHLYFYWYRQILGQKVEFLVSFYNNEISEKSEIFDDQFSVERPDGSNFTLKIRSTKLEDSAMYFCASSEGPAEAFFGQGTRLTVV.

V gene TRBV5-4 combines with J gene TRBJ2-5; TRBD1 agrees at 7 bases. V lost 2 bases, J lost 5 bases, and 9 bases stayed unmatched. CDR1 and CDR2 from the germline V gene are SGHNT and YYREEE (reference sequence). This CDR3 region has 15 residues. DNA of the CDR3: TGTGCCAGCAGCTTATCCGACAGGGTTCGGGAGACCCAGTACTTC. It specifies CASSLSDRVRETQYF.

The chain links TRBV6-5 to TRBJ2-6, with D unclear. Trimming pared 4 bases from V and 0 bases from J, leaving 4 bases between. Germline CDR1 and CDR2: MNHEY and SVGAGI. CDR3 length: 14 amino acids. In nucleotides, the CDR3 is TGTGCCAGCAGTTTCATCTCTGGGGCCAACGTCCTGACTTTC. It encodes CASSFISGANVLTF.

This clone was seen a few times. The J gene is TRBJ2-7, the V gene TRBV6-5, with a possible D match to TRBD2 (5 bases). From germline, CDR1 is MNHEY and CDR2 SVGAGI. V dropped 3 bases and J dropped 2 bases, with 14 bases sitting between them. The CDR3 runs to 15 residues. The DNA of the CDR3 is TGTGCCAGCAGTTATAAGCGGCCGGGTCCCTACGAGCAGTACTTC. Translating gives CASSYKRPGPYEQYF.

This clone was detected only a few times. The V gene is TRBV9, the J gene TRBJ1-6; the D gene is possibly TRBD1 (6 bases). The ends were cut back, 3 bases at V and 9 bases at J, with 16 bases in the middle. Looked up from germline, CDR1 is SGDLS and CDR2 is YYNGEE. This CDR3 spans 15 amino acids. The CDR3 loop is CASSAQTGTGSPLHF. In DNA form, the CDR3 reads TGTGCCAGCAGCGCCCAAACAGGGACGGGTTCACCCCTCCACTTT.

This clone has only a few counts. Here the CDR3 DNA reads TGTGCCATCTCGGGATCCTTTGGGGAGACCCAGTACTTC. It yields the protein CAISGSFGETQYF. The chain carries TRBV19 and TRBJ2-5, with TRBD2 as a possible D gene (5 bases). Trimming removed 10 bases at V and 5 bases at J, with 17 bases between. This CDR3 region has 13 residues. Germline V lookup: CDR1 LNHDA, CDR2 SQIVND (reference sequence). Based on the CDR3 plus reference TRBV19 and TRBJ2-5, the full variable domain is DGGITQSPKYLFRKEGQNVTLSCEQNLNHDAMYWYRQDPGQGLRLIYYSQIVNDFQKGDIAEGYSVSREKKESFPLTVTSAQKNPTAFYLCAISGSFGETQYFGPGTRLLVL.

A few counts support this clone. The J gene is TRBJ2-5, the V gene TRBV30, with 10 positions matching TRBD1. V was pared by 2 bases and J by 5 bases, with 2 bases of the junction left unmatched. Germline lookup yields CDR1 GTSNPN and CDR2 SVGIG (reference sequence). This CDR3 comprises 13 residues. The CDR3, as DNA: TGTGCCTGGAGTTGGACAGGGGGGGAGACCCAGTACTTC. Translation gives CAWSWTGGETQYF. The full variable domain, with the rest looked up from reference TRBV30 and TRBJ2-5, is SQTIHQWPATLVQPVGSPLSLECTVEGTSNPNLYWYRQAAGRGLQLLFYSVGIGQISSEVPQNLSASRPQDRQFILSSKKLLLSDSGFYLCAWSWTGGETQYFGPGTRLLVL.

This clone was seen only a few times. In nucleotides, the CDR3 is TGTGCCAGCAGCCCCGGCACAGGGGGATATGATGAGCAGTTCTTC. Translating gives CASSPGTGGYDEQFF. The chain combines TRBV7-8 with TRBJ2-1; 8 bases are shared with TRBD1. This CDR3 comprises 15 residues. V shed 5 bases and J 8 bases; nucleotides not matched to a gene: 11. CDR1 SGHVS and CDR2 FQNEAQ come from the germline V gene.

The chain employs TRBV19 and TRBJ2-3; TRBD1 agrees at 7 bases. This CDR3 is built from 15 residues. The germline V gene encodes CDR1 LNHDA and CDR2 SQIVND (reference sequence). With 6 bases clipped from V and 3 bases from J, the junction kept 9 bases outside the gene matches. The CDR3: CASSPGQERTDTQYF. The DNA for the CDR3 is TGTGCCAGTAGCCCAGGACAGGAGCGGACAGATACGCAGTATTTT.

This clone was recorded a few times. V and J are TRBV18 and TRBJ2-7; TRBD1 matches at 8 bases. The germline V gene encodes CDR1 KGHSH and CDR2 LQKENI. This CDR3 contains 19 residues. The V and J ends lost 3 bases and 0 bases, in that order; junction bases with no gene match: 16. CDR3 coding DNA: TGTGCCAGCTCACCGGATGGGACAGGCCAGCCATCGAGCTCCTACGAGCAGTACTTC. Its protein product is CASSPDGTGQPSSSYEQYF.

This clone has just a few counts. The chain couples TRBV4-1 to TRBJ2-5, with 7 bases aligning to TRBD1. V lost 0 bases to trimming and J lost 6 bases; unmatched junction nucleotides: 4. The CDR3 totals 14 residues. Germline-derived CDR1 and CDR2 are MGHRA and YSYEKL. The CDR3 DNA sequence: TGCGCCAGCAGCCAAGAGAACAGGGGCCAGACCCAGTACTTC. Translation gives CASSQENRGQTQYF.

The chain couples TRBV6-5 to TRBJ2-7; D unclear. Germline V lookup: CDR1 MNHEY, CDR2 SVGAGI. The CDR3 covers 14 residues. V shed 2 bases and J shed 3 bases, with 11 bases lying between them. CDR3 in amino acids: CASSYHTGVYEQYF. DNA of the CDR3: TGTGCCAGCAGTTACCATACGGGTGTCTACGAGCAGTACTTC.

This clone was detected only a few times. This chain links TRBV7-9 with TRBJ1-5; 9 nucleotides line up with TRBD1. The V gene end was trimmed by 1 base and the J gene end by 5 bases; junction bases not matched to a gene: 3. CDR3 length: 15 residues. CDR1 is SEHNR, CDR2 FQNEAQ, per germline (reference sequence). This CDR3 reads CASSLEGQGHQPQHF. In nucleotides, the CDR3 is TGTGCCAGCAGCTTAGAGGGACAGGGACATCAGCCCCAGCATTTT.

This chain connects TRBV20-1 to TRBJ1-2; perhaps TRBD1 as D (5 bases). This CDR3 contains 11 residues. In germline, CDR1 is DFQATT, CDR2 SNEGSKA (reference sequence). Between the trimmed V and J ends, which lost 0 bases and 12 bases, there was a span of 11 bases. CDR3 sequence reads: CSAREPVQDTF. CDR3 sequence (DNA): TGCAGTGCTAGAGAACCCGTACAGGACACCTTC.

The V gene is TRBV7-9, the J gene TRBJ2-2; D gene uncertain. In germline, CDR1 is SEHNR, CDR2 FQNEAQ (reference sequence). V was cut by 5 bases and J by 0 bases, with 4 bases left in between. The CDR3 has 13 residues. CDR3 protein: CASSHTNTGELFF. CDR3 sequence (DNA): TGTGCCAGCAGCCACACGAACACCGGGGAGCTGTTTTTT.

The genes are TRBV9 and TRBJ1-2, with 8 nucleotides matching TRBD1. Looked up from germline, CDR1 is SGDLS and CDR2 is YYNGEE. The CDR3 extends over 13 amino acids. J lost 6 bases, V lost 8 bases, and 9 bases had no gene match. CDR3 residues: CASQDRVDNGYTF. Written as DNA, the CDR3 is TGTGCCAGTCAGGACAGGGTCGATAATGGCTACACCTTC.

The rearrangement joins TRBV18 to TRBJ2-2, with D possibly being TRBD2 (5 bases). Per the germline V gene, CDR1 is KGHSH and CDR2 is LQKENI. The CDR3 is 15 residues long. V was pared by 3 bases and J by 1 base, with 9 bases between. CDR3 sequence reads: CASSPPRENTGELFF. DNA for the CDR3: TGTGCCAGCTCACCTCCCCGGGAGAACACCGGGGAGCTGTTTTTT.

V and J are TRBV2 and TRBJ1-1; 7 bases agree with TRBD1. Germline CDR1 and CDR2: SNHLY and FYNNEI. This CDR3 is built from 14 residues. With 5 bases clipped from V and 3 bases from J, the junction kept 6 bases outside the gene matches. CDR3: CASSRQGVDTEAFF. CDR3 sequence (DNA): TGTGCCAGCAGTCGACAGGGTGTAGACACTGAAGCTTTCTTT.

A few counts support this clone. CDR3 protein: CSVGKRGGSYEQYF. CDR3 DNA sequence: TGCAGCGTTGGAAAAAGGGGGGGCTCCTACGAGCAGTACTTC. This chain links TRBV29-1 with TRBJ2-5, with D possibly TRBD2 on 7 matching bases. TRBJ2-7 matches the DNA end more closely, so the J call is doubtful. The CDR3 spans 14 residues. The V gene's germline CDR1 is SQVTM and CDR2 ANQGSEA.